The clone carrying this TCR beta chain was recorded many times. Its antigen is still unknown. Arm-PCR of CDR3 regions and iRepertoire HTBI primers were used to build TCR beta libraries. In TCRdb, the multiplex PCR reads were re-called with MiXCR into one record per CDR3 protein. The sample lists hundreds of thousands of distinct CDR3 sequences; less than 20% were seen once. These data belong to a study of regulatory T cells in long-lasting Graves disease. Time point specified: newly diagnosed GD, antithyroid drugs for less than 3 months. Researchers made the TCR library from RNA that was extracted from PBMCs. The CDR3 runs 15 residues. Germline lookup yields CDR1 SNHLY and CDR2 FYNNEI. Findings and limits, study-wide: The number of shared public clonotypes was higher in persistent patients (roughly 3,000) than new patients (966).

The chain has TRBV2 and TRBJ2-3, with TRBD1 as a possible D gene (6 bases). The end of the DNA aligns better with TRBJ2-5, so the J call may be wrong. The TCR was taken from a female donor with Graves disease. Material: peripheral blood mononuclear cells (PBMCs), obtained at new diagnosis, from a patient treated with antithyroid drugs. Here the CDR3 DNA reads TGTGCCAGCAGTGAACGGAAGGACAGTGGTGAGACCCAGTACTTC. It translates to CASSERKDSGETQYF.